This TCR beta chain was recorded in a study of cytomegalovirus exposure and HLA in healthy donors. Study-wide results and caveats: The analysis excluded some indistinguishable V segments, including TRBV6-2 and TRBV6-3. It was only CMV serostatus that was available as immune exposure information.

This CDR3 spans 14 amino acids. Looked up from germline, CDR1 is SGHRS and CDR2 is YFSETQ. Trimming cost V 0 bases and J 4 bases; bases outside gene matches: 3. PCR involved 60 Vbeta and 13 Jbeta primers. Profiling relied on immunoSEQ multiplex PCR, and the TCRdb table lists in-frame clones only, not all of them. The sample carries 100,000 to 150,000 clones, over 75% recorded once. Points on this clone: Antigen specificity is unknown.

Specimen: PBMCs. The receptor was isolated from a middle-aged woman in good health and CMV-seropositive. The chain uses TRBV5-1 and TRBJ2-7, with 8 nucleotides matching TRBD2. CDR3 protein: CASSLDGRVYEQYF. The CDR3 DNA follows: TGCGCCAGCAGCTTGGACGGGAGGGTGTACGAGCAGTACTTC. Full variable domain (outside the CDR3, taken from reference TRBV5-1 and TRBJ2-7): KAGVTQTPRYLIKTRGQQVTLSCSPISGHRSVSWYQQTPGQGLQFLFEYFSETQRNKGNFPGRFSGRQFSNSRSEMNVSTLELGDSALYLCASSLDGRVYEQYFGPGTRLTVT.